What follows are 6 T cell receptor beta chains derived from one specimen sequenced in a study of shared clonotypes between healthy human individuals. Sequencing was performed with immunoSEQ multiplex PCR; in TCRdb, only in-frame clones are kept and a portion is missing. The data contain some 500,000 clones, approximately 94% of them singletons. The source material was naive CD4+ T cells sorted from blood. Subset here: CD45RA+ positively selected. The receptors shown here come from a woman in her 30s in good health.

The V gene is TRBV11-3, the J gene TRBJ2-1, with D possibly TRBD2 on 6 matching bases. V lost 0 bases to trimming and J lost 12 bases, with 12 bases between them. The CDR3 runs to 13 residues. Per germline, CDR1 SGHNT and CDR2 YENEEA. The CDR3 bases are TGTGCCAGCAGCTTAGACGGGAGTAACGGGCAGTTCTTC. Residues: CASSLDGSNGQFF.

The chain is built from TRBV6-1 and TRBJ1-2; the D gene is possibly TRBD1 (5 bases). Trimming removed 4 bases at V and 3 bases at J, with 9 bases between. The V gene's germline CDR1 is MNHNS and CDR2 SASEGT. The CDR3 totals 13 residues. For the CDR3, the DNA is TGTGCCAGCAGTGCCCGACAGCACTATGGCTACACCTTC. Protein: CASSARQHYGYTF.

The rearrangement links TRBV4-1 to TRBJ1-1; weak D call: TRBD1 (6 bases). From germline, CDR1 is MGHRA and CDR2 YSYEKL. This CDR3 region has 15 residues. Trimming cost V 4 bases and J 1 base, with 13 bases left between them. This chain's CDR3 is CASSPHRAWNTEAFF. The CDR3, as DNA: TGCGCCAGCAGCCCCCACAGGGCTTGGAACACTGAAGCTTTCTTT.

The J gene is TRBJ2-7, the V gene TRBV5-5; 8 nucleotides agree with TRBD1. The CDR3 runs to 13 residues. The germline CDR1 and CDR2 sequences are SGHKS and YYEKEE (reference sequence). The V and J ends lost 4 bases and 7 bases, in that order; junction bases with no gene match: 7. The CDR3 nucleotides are TGTGCCAGCAGCCCAGACAGGGGTGGGGAGCAGTACTTC. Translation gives CASSPDRGGEQYF.

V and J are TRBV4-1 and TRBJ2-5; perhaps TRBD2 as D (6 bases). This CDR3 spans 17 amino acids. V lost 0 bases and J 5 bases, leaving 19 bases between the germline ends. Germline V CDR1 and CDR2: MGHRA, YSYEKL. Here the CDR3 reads CASSQDRARASVETQYF. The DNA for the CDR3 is TGCGCCAGCAGCCAAGATAGGGCTCGGGCTAGCGTGGAGACCCAGTACTTC.

The CDR3 region is CAISAGMAVEGYTF. The CDR3 region has the DNA TGTGCCATCAGTGCCGGGATGGCGGTGGAAGGCTACACCTTC. The rearrangement uses TRBV10-3 and TRBJ1-2; no definite D call. Between the trimmed V and J ends, which lost 4 bases and 8 bases, there was a span of 17 bases. CDR3 size: 14 residues. Looked up from germline, CDR1 is ENHRY and CDR2 is SYGVKD.